This T cell receptor (beta chain) was recovered during a study of T cell responses to AZD1222 COVID-19 vaccine. This table comes from immunoSEQ multiplex PCR, and its TCRdb copy is limited to in-frame clones, with some not included. The data hold 85,000 to 130,000 clones, with roughly 88% observed a single time. Germline CDR1 is KGHSH and CDR2 is LQKENI. The CDR3 runs to 14 residues. Trimming removed 3 bases from V and 1 base from J; junction bases left unmatched: 3. Here the sequenced sample was peripheral blood, taken 28 days after the second AZD1222 dose. The genes are TRBV18 and TRBJ2-7; 7 positions agree with TRBD1. This TCR came from an adult who received the AZD1222 COVID-19 vaccine. CDR3 bases: TGTGCCAGCTCACCGGCGACAGGGTCCTACGAGCAGTACTTC. Protein: CASSPATGSYEQYF.